This T cell receptor (beta chain) was retrieved from a study of blood T cell repertoires in COVID-19. Original analysis: Amplification of reference gene primers was used by the study to estimate nucleated cell counts. Generated by immunoSEQ multiplex PCR, the TCRdb table keeps only in-frame clones and is missing some. The V and J calls and clone size come from that table; D and trimming were worked out from the DNA. This sample has 60,000 to 85,000 clones, with 84% found just once. CDR3 length equals 12 residues. Trimming cost V 11 bases and J 5 bases, with 15 bases left between them. The V call is TRBV12-3 or TRBV12-4, the J call TRBJ1-1; D is perhaps TRBD1 (6 bases). This receptor was taken from a man aged 65-85 years with acute or convalescent COVID-19. The sample was peripheral blood. The CDR3 spells CASRGGSTEAFF. DNA for the CDR3: TGTGCCTCCAGGGGAGGGAGTACTGAAGCTTTCTTT.